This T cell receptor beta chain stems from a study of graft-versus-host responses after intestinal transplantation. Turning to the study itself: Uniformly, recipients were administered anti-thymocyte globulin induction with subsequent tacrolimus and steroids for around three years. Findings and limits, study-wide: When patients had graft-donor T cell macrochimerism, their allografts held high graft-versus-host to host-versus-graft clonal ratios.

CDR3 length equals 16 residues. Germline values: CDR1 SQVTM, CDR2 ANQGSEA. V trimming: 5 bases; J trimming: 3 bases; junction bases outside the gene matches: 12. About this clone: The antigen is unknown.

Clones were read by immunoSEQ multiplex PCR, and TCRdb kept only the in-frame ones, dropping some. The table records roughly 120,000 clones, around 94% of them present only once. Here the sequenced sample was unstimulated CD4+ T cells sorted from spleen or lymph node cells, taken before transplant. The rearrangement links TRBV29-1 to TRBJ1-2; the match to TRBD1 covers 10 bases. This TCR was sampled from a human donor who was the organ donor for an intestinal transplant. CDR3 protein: CSVRGQGSNQDYGYTF. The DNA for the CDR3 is TGCAGCGTTAGGGGACAGGGGAGCAACCAGGACTATGGCTACACCTTC.